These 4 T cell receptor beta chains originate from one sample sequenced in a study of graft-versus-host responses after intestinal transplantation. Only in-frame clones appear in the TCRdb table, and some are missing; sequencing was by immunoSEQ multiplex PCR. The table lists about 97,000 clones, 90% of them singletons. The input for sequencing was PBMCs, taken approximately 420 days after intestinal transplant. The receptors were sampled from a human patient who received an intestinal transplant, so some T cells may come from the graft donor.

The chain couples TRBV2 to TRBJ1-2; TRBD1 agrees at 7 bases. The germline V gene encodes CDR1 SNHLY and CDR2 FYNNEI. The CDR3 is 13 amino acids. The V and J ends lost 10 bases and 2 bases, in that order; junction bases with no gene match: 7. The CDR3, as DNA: TGTGCCACTCCGGACAGGATCAACTATGGCTACACCTTC. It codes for CATPDRINYGYTF.

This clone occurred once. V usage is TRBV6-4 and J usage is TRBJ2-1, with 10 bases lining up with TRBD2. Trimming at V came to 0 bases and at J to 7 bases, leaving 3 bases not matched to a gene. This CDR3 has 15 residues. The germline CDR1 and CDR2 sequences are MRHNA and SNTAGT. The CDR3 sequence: CASSDSTSGLNEQFF. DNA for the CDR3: TGTGCCAGCAGTGACTCGACTAGCGGGTTAAATGAGCAGTTCTTC.

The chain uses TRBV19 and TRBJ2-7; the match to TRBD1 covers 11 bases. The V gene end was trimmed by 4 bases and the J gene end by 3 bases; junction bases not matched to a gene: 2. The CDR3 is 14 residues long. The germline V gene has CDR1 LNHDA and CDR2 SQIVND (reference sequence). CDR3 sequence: CASSTGTGGYEQYF. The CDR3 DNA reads TGTGCCAGTAGTACCGGGACAGGGGGCTACGAGCAGTACTTC.

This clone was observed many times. The CDR3 sequence is CASSRPIREGYEQYF. CDR3 nucleotide sequence: TGTGCCAGCAGTCGACCAATTCGGGAGGGGTACGAGCAGTACTTC. The J gene is TRBJ2-7, the V gene TRBV7-9; 8 nucleotides agree with TRBD2. V was clipped by 6 bases and J by 4 bases; unmatched bases: 11. This CDR3 region has 15 residues. Germline CDR1 SEHNR, CDR2 FQNEAQ (reference sequence).